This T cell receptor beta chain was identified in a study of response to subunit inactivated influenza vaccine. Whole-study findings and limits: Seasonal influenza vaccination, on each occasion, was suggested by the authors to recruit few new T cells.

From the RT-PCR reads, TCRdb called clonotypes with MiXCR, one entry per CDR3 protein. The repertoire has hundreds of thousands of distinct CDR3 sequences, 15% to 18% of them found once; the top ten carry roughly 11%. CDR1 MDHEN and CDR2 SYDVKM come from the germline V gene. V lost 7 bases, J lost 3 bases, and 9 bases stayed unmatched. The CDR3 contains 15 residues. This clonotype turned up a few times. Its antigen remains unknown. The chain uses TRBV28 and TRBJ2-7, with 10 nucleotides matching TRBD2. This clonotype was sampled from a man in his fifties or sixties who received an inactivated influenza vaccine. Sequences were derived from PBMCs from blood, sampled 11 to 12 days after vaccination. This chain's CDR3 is CASTPSGSWIYEQYF. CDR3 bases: TGTGCCAGCACCCCTAGCGGGAGCTGGATCTACGAGCAGTACTTC.